A selection of T cell receptor beta chains follows, all from one sample in a study of Ad26.COV2.S vaccination and SARS-CoV-2 variants. TCRdb's table, derived via immunoSEQ multiplex PCR, lists solely in-frame clones and lacks some. The sample holds hundreds of thousands of clones, 70% to 90% seen once. The sequences come from peripheral blood, collected in a trial of Ad26.COV2.S vaccine versus placebo. These receptors came from a person between 18 and 65 years old who received the Ad26.COV2.S COVID-19 vaccine or a placebo. Each CDR3 is given with its conserved first and last residue. A D gene is named only where the DNA matches it firmly. Size is stated for part of the rows, as once, few or many counts, or as a class when the clone is expanded.

size: NA; D: TRBD2; V: TRBV30; J: TRBJ2-7; CDR3: CAWSGGGSPYEQYF; DNA: TGTGCCTGGAGTGGCGGGGGGTCCCCCTACGAGCAGTACTTC
size: NA; D: TRBD1; V: TRBV30; J: TRBJ1-1; CDR3: CAWSVRGTGVGTEAFF; DNA: TGTGCCTGGAGTGTACGAGGGACAGGGGTAGGGACTGAAGCTTTCTTT
size: NA; D: NA; V: TRBV6-2/TRBV6-3; J: TRBJ1-2; CDR3: CASSYLPANYGYTF; DNA: TGTGCCAGCAGTTACCTACCAGCTAACTATGGCTACACCTTC
size: NA; D: NA; V: TRBV27; J: TRBJ2-2; CDR3: CASSLWGSFGSGGELFF; DNA: TGTGCCAGCAGTTTATGGGGTAGTTTCGGGAGCGGCGGGGAGCTGTTTTTT
size: NA; D: NA; V: TRBV6-5; J: TRBJ1-2; CDR3: CASSYNPRVGNYGYTF; DNA: TGTGCCAGCAGTTATAATCCAAGGGTAGGGAACTATGGCTACACCTTC
size: NA; D: TRBD1; V: TRBV7-6; J: TRBJ2-2; CDR3: CASSPRDSNTGELFF; DNA: TGTGCCAGCAGCCCCCGGGACAGTAACACCGGGGAGCTGTTTTTT
size: NA; D: NA; V: TRBV7-2; J: TRBJ2-3; CDR3: CASRKRGEGTDTQYF; DNA: TGTGCCAGCAGAAAAAGGGGGGAGGGCACAGATACGCAGTATTTT
size: NA; D: NA; V: TRBV24-1; J: TRBJ2-7; CDR3: CATSDSEGEQYF; DNA: TGTGCCACCAGTGATTCCGAGGGGGAGCAGTACTTC
size: NA; D: TRBD1; V: TRBV27; J: TRBJ2-7; CDR3: CASSPLDRDEQYF; DNA: TGTGCCAGCAGCCCTCTAGACAGGGACGAGCAGTACTTC
size: few; D: NA; V: TRBV11-2; J: TRBJ1-1; CDR3: CASSLPGLSHTEAFF; DNA: TGTGCCAGCAGCTTACCGGGACTGAGCCACACTGAAGCTTTCTTT
size: NA; D: TRBD2; V: TRBV10-3; J: TRBJ2-1; CDR3: CAIRGSGGAEFF; DNA: TGTGCCATCAGGGGTAGCGGGGGGGCGGAGTTCTTC
size: many; D: NA; V: TRBV14; J: TRBJ1-2; CDR3: CASSQDLRPGNGYTF; DNA: TGTGCCAGCAGCCAAGATCTTAGGCCGGGGAATGGCTACACCTTC
size: NA; D: NA; V: TRBV19; J: TRBJ1-3; CDR3: CASSMQGSRGNTIYF; DNA: TGTGCCAGTAGTATGCAGGGGAGCAGGGGAAACACCATATATTTT
size: NA; D: NA; V: TRBV7-2; J: TRBJ2-7; CDR3: CASSFDLRGGSVSYEQYF; DNA: TGTGCCAGCAGCTTCGATCTTCGAGGGGGTTCAGTTAGCTACGAGCAGTACTTC